Listed below are T cell receptor beta chains from one sample, sequenced in a study of blood T cell repertoires in COVID-19. The assay was immunoSEQ multiplex PCR, and TCRdb's table has in-frame clones only and misses some. This table holds roughly 260,000 clones, roughly 87% found once. Sequencing was done on a sample of PBMCs or T cells enriched from blood (not recorded which). Receptor source: a woman in her thirties with acute COVID-19. The CDR3 runs from the conserved cysteine through the conserved F or W. The D gene is left open where the match is weak. Clone size, where shown, is once, few, many, or a class for clones that have expanded.

clone_size	d_call	v_call	cdr3_length	j_call	cdr3_nt	cdr3_aa
NA	NA	TRBV28	16	TRBJ2-3	TGTGCCAGCAGTTTTGTGAGCGAAGGTAGCACAGATACGCAGTATTTT	CASSFVSEGSTDTQYF
NA	NA	TRBV11-2	13	TRBJ2-3	TGTGCCAGCAGCTTTGCCGGAGCAGATACGCAGTATTTT	CASSFAGADTQYF
NA	NA	TRBV7-9	14	TRBJ2-2	TGTGCCACTGGGGCAGCTATTAACACCGGGGAGCTGTTTTTT	CATGAAINTGELFF
NA	NA	TRBV27	17	TRBJ1-6	TGTGCCAGCAGTCCCCGCAGGGCAGGAGTCGATAATTCACCCCTCCACTTT	CASSPRRAGVDNSPLHF
NA	NA	TRBV2	14	TRBJ1-3	TGTGCCGGGACCAACAGGGCCTCTGGAAACACCATATATTTT	CAGTNRASGNTIYF
few	NA	TRBV9	11	TRBJ1-2	TGTGCCAGCAGCGAGGGGTGGGGCTACACCTTC	CASSEGWGYTF
NA	TRBD1	TRBV2	18	TRBJ1-5	TGTGCCAGCAGAAGGGTCCCGGGACAGGGGTCGGGGGGTCAGCCCCAGCATTTT	CASRRVPGQGSGGQPQHF
NA	NA	TRBV7-9	15	TRBJ1-1	TGTGCCAGCAGCGAGGCGATGGGTGAAGGCACTGAAGCTTTCTTT	CASSEAMGEGTEAFF
once	NA	TRBV2	15	TRBJ2-5	TGTGCCAGCAGTGAAGAACTGACAGCCCAAGAGACCCAGTACTTC	CASSEELTAQETQYF
NA	TRBD1	TRBV18	13	TRBJ1-1	TGTGCCAGCCGGACAGGGGGCTCCACTGAAGCTTTCTTT	CASRTGGSTEAFF
few	TRBD2	TRBV15	16	TRBJ2-1	TGTGCCACCAGCAGAGATAGGGCTAGCGGGACAAATGAGCAGTTCTTC	CATSRDRASGTNEQFF
NA	NA	TRBV5-1	14	TRBJ1-1	TGCGCCAGCAGCTTGGGGAGCCTGAACGCTGAAGCTTTCTTT	CASSLGSLNAEAFF